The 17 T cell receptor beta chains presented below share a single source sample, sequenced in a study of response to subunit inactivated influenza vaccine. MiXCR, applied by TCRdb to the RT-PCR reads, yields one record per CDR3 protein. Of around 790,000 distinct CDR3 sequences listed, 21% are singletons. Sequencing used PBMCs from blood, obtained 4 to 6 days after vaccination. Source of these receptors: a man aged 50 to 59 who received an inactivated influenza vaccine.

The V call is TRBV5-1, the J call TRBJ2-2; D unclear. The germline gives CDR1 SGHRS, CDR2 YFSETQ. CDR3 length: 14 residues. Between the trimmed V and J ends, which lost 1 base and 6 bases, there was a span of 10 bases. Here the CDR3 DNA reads TGCGCCAGCAGCTTGACCGTCTTGTCCGGGGAGCTGTTTTTT. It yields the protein CASSLTVLSGELFF.

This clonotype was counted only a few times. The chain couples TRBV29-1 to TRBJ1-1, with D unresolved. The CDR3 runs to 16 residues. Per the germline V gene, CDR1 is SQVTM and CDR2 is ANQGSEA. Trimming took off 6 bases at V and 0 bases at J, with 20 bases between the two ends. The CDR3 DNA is TGCAGCGTCGTCGGGAGCCTGATTTCCATGAACACTGAAGCTTTCTTT. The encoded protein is CSVVGSLISMNTEAFF.

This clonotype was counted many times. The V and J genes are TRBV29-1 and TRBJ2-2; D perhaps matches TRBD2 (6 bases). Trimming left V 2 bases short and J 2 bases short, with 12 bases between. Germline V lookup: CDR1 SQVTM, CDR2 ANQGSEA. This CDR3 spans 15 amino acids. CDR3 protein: CSVEWEADNTGELFF. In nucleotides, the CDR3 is TGCAGCGTTGAATGGGAGGCGGACAACACCGGGGAGCTGTTTTTT.

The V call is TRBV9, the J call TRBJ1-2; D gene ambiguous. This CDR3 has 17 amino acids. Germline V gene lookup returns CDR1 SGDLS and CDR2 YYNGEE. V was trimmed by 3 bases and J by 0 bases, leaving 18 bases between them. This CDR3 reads CASSAGNTAFPNYGYTF. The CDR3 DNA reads TGTGCCAGCAGCGCAGGAAACACGGCCTTTCCTAACTATGGCTACACCTTC.

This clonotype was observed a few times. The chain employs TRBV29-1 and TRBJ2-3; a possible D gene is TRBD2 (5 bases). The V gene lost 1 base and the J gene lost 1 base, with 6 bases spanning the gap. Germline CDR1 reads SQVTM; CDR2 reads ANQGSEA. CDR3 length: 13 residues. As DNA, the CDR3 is TGCAGCGTTGAAGGGACTGGCACAGATACGCAGTATTTT. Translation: CSVEGTGTDTQYF.

CDR3 protein: CASSEFLGGGTDTQYF. The CDR3 nucleotides read TGCGCCAGCAGTGAGTTTCTCGGAGGGGGTACAGATACGCAGTATTTT. This sequence joins TRBV10-1 and TRBJ2-3, with D perhaps given as TRBD1 or TRBD2 (6 bases each). The CDR3 spans 16 residues. Trimming took 1 base from V and 3 from J, leaving 14 bases between them. Germline V gene data show CDR1 as WNHNN and CDR2 as SYGVQD (reference sequence).

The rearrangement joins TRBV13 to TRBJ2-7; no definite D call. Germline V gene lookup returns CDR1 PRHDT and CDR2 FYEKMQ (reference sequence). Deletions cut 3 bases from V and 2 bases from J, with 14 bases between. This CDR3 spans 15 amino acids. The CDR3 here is CASSFGGRTPYEQYF. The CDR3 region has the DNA TGTGCCAGCAGCTTTGGTGGCAGGACGCCCTACGAGCAGTACTTC. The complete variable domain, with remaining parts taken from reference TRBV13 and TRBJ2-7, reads AAGVIQSPRHLIKEKRETATLKCYPIPRHDTVYWYQQGPGQDPQFLISFYEKMQSDKGSIPDRFSAQQFSDYHSELNMSSLELGDSALYFCASSFGGRTPYEQYFGPGTRLTVT.

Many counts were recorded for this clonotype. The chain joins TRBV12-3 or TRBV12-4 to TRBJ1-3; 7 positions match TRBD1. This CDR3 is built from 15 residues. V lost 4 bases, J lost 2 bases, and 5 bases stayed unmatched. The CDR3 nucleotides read TGTGCCAGCAGTTCCCCGACAGGGCCTGGAAACACCATATATTTT. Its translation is CASSSPTGPGNTIYF.

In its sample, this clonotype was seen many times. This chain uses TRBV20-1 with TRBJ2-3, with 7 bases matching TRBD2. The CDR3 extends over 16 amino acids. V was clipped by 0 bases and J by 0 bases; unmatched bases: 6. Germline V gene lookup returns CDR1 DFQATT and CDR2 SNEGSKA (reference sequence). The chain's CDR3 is CSARDVGGSSTDTQYF. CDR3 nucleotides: TGCAGTGCTAGAGATGTGGGGGGGTCTAGCACAGATACGCAGTATTTT.

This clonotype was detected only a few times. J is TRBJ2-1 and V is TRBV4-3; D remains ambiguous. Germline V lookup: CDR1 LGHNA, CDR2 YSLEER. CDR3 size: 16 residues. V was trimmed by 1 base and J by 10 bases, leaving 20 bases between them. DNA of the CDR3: TGCGCCAGCAGCCAAGGTTCGGCTAGTTGGGTGCGGGAGCAGTTCTTC. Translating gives CASSQGSASWVREQFF.

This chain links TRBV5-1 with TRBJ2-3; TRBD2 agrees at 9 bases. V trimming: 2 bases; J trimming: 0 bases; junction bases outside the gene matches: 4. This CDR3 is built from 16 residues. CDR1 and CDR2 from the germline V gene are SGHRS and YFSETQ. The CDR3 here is CASSFVLAGSTDTQYF. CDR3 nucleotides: TGCGCCAGCAGCTTTGTGCTAGCGGGGAGCACAGATACGCAGTATTTT.

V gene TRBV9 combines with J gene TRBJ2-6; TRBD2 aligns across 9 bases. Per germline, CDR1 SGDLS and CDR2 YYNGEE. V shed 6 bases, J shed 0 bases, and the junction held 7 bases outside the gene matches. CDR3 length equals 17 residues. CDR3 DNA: TGTGCCAGCACGAAGACTAGCGGCCCCTCTGGGGCCAACGTCCTGACTTTC. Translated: CASTKTSGPSGANVLTF.

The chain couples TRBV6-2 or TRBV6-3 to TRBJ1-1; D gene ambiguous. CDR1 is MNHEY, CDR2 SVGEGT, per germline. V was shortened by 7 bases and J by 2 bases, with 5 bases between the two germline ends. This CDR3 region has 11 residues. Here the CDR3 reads CASNHNTEAFF. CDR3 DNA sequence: TGTGCCAGCAATCATAACACTGAAGCTTTCTTT.

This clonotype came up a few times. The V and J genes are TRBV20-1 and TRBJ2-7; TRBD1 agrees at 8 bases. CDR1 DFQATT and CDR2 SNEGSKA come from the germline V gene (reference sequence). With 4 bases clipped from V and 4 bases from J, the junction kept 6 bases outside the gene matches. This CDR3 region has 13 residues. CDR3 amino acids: CSAIRDRRYEQYF. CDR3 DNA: TGCAGTGCTATCCGGGACAGGCGATACGAGCAGTACTTC.

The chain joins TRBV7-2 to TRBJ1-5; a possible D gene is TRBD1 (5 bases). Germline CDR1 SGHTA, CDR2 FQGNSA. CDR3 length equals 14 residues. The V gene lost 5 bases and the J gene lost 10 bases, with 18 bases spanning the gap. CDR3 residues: CASSPGRVTGPQHF. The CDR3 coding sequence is TGTGCCAGCAGCCCGGGACGGGTAACAGGACCCCAGCATTTT.

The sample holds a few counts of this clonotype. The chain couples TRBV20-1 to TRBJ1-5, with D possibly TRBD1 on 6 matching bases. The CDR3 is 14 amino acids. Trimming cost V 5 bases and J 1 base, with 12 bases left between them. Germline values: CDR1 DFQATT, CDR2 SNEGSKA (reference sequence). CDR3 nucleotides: TGCAGTGCTGGGGGACATCAGAGCAATCAGCCCCAGCATTTT. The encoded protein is CSAGGHQSNQPQHF.

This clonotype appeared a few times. Written as DNA, the CDR3 is TGTGCCGCAGGGCCAATTGAGAGCGCCACCGGGGAGCTGTTTTTT. It encodes CAAGPIESATGELFF. V is TRBV6-1 and J is TRBJ2-2, with D possibly being TRBD1 (5 bases). CDR1 is MNHNS, CDR2 SASEGT, per germline. The CDR3 loop spans 15 amino acids. Trimming removed 11 bases at V and 4 bases at J, with 20 bases between.